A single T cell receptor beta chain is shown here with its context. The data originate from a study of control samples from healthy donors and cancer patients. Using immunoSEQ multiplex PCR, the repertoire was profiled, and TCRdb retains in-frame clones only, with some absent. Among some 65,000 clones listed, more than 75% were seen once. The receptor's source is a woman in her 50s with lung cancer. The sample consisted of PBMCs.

CDR3 sequence (DNA): TGTGCCAGCAGTTACGTGACAGGGGCCACCGGGGAGCTGTTTTTT. This gives the protein CASSYVTGATGELFF. The V call is TRBV6-5, the J call TRBJ2-2, with TRBD1 matching 8 bases. J lost 4 bases, V lost 2 bases, and 3 bases had no gene match. CDR3 size: 15 residues. From germline, CDR1 is MNHEY and CDR2 SVGAGI.